This T cell receptor (beta chain) was observed in a study of blood T cell repertoires in COVID-19. CDR3 size: 16 residues. Germline loops: CDR1 SGHDT, CDR2 YYEEEE. Trimming cost V 4 bases and J 2 bases, with 18 bases left between them. This clone came up once. TCRdb's copy holds only in-frame clones and misses some; the assay was immunoSEQ multiplex PCR. Here the sample spans 65,000 or so clones, approximately 80% being singletons. The receptor was derived from a man older than 75 with acute or convalescent COVID-19. V is TRBV5-6 and J is TRBJ1-1; possibly TRBD1 for D (5 bases). The sequencing input was peripheral blood. The CDR3 DNA reads as TGTGCCAGCAGCAGGGATCTGGGGACTATTAACACTGAAGCTTTCTTT. Translating it yields CASSRDLGTINTEAFF.